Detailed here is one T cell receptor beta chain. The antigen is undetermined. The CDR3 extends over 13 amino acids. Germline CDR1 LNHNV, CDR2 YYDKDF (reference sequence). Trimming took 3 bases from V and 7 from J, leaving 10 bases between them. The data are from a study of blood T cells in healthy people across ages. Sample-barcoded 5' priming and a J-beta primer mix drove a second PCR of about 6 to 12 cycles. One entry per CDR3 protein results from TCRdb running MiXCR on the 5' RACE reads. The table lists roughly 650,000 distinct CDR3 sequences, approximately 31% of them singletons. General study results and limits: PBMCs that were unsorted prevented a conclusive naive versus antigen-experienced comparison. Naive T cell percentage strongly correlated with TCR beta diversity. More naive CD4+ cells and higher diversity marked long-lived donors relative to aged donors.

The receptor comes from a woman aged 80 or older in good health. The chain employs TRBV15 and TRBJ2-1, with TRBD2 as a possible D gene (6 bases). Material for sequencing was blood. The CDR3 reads CATSRDGGNEQFF. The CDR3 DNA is TGTGCCACCAGCAGGGATGGGGGGAATGAGCAGTTCTTC.